This T cell receptor beta chain is drawn from a study of monozygotic twins with inflammatory bowel disease. Whole-study findings and limits: With others, IBD patients shared fewer clonotypes than healthy twins did, especially with disease activity.

This CDR3 is built from 15 residues. CDR1 is SGHVS and CDR2 is FQNEAQ in the germline V gene. From its re-call of the 5' RACE reads, TCRdb lists each CDR3 protein once, without DNA. The repertoire table contains a few hundred thousand distinct CDR3 sequences. On this clonotype: Its antigen remains unknown.

The sequenced sample was blood. This sequence originates from a human donor with ulcerative colitis or Crohn's disease, or a healthy co-twin of an affected twin (not recorded which). The chain employs TRBV7-8 and TRBJ2-7; TCRdb designates TRBD2, a call that cannot be tested without DNA. The CDR3 reads CASSSFGTSIGEQYF. Filled out from reference TRBV7-8 and TRBJ2-7, the complete variable domain reads GAGVSQSPRYKVAKRGQDVALRCDPISGHVSLFWYQQALGQGPEFLTYFQNEAQLDKSGLPSDRFFAERPEGSVSTLKIQRTQQEDSAVYLCASSSFGTSIGEQYFGPGTRLTVT.